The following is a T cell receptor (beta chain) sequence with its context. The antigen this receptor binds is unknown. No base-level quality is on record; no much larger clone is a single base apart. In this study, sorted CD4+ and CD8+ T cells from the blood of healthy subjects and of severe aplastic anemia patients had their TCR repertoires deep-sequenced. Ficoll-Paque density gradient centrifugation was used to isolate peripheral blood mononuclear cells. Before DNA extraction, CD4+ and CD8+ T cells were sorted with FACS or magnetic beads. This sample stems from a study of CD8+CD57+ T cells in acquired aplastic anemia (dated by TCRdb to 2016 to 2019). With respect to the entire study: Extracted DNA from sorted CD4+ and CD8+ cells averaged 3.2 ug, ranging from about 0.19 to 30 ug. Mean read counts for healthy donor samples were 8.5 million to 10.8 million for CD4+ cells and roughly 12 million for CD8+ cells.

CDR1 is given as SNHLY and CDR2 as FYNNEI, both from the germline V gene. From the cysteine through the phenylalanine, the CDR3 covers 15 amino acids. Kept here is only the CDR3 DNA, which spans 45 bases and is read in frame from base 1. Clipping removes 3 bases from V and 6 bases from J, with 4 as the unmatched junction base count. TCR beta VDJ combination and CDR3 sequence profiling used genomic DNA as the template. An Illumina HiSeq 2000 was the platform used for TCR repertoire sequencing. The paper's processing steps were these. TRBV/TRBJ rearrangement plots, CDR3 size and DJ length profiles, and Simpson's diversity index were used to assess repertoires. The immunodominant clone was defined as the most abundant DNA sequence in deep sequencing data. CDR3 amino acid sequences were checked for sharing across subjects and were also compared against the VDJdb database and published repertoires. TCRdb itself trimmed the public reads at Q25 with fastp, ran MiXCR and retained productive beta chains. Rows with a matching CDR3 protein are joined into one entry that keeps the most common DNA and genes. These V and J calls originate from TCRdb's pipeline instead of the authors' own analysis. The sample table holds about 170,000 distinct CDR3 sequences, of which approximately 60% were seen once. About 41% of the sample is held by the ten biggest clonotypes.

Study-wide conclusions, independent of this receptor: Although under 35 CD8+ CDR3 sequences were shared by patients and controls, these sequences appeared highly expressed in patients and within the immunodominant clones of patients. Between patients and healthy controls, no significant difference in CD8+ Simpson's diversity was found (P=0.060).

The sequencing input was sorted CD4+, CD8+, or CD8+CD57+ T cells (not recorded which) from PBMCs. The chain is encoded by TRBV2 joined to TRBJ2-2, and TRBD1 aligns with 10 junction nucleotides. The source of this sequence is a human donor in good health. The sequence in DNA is TGTGCCAGCAGTGAGGGACAGGGGACCTCCGGGGAGCTGTTTTTT. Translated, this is CASSEGQGTSGELFF.